This TCR beta chain was obtained from a study of radiotherapy plus CTLA-4 blockade in lung cancer. Background on the study: Objective responses were recorded in 15% to 20% of patients, with disease control recorded in about 29%.

The CDR3 covers 15 residues. In germline, CDR1 is LNHDA, CDR2 SQIVND (reference sequence). V lost 5 bases, J lost 5 bases, and 18 bases lay in between. Produced via immunoSEQ multiplex PCR; TCRdb's table is partial and in-frame only. Seen here are some 110,000 clones, about 77% observed once, and the top ten hold 5.2%. Study results and caveats: Among reported predictors of response, early blood T cell clone dynamics with interferon-beta performed best. In blood, TCR clones derived from the tumor expanded after radiotherapy plus ipilimumab.

Concerning this clone itself: Its target is not known.

Treatment of patients with chemo-refractory metastatic non-small-cell lung cancer consisted of focal radiation plus CTLA-4 blockade with ipilimumab. The starting material was peripheral blood, obtained from a patient treated with radiotherapy plus ipilimumab. The V and J genes are TRBV19 and TRBJ1-1; D might be TRBD1 (5 bases). The TCR was taken from a human donor with non-small cell lung cancer who had a partial response to radiotherapy plus ipilimumab. CDR3 nucleotide sequence: TGTGCCAGTAGTTTCCTTTCAGGGACTCGAACTGAAGCTTTCTTT. Amino acid sequence: CASSFLSGTRTEAFF. Drawing the rest from reference TRBV19 and TRBJ1-1, the complete variable domain is DGGITQSPKYLFRKEGQNVTLSCEQNLNHDAMYWYRQDPGQGLRLIYYSQIVNDFQKGDIAEGYSVSREKKESFPLTVTSAQKNPTAFYLCASSFLSGTRTEAFFGQGTRLTVV.